A selection of T cell receptor beta chains follows, all from one sample in a study of blood T cells in healthy people across ages. In TCRdb, the 5' RACE reads were re-called with MiXCR into one record per CDR3 protein. This sample yields fewer than 1 million distinct CDR3 sequences, of which under 45% are seen a single time; under 20% belongs to the top ten. The specimen was blood. These receptors were obtained from a man in his sixties in good health. The CDR3 runs from the conserved cysteine through the conserved F or W. The D gene is left open where the match is weak. The size field is filled for only some rows; it gives once, few, many or a size class.

clone_size,v_call,j_call,d_call,cdr3_nt,cdr3_aa
few,TRBV20-1,TRBJ1-2,NA,TGCAGTGCTAGGGTTTTGAAATATGGCTACACCTTC,CSARVLKYGYTF
NA,TRBV29-1,TRBJ2-3,NA,TGCAGCGTTGTGAGTGATAGAGCCAGTAGCACAGATACGCAGTATTTT,CSVVSDRASSTDTQYF
NA,TRBV24-1,TRBJ2-5,NA,TGTGCCACCGGTGCGGACAGTGTGGAGACCCAGTACTTC,CATGADSVETQYF
few,TRBV10-3,TRBJ2-5,TRBD1,TGTGCCATCAGTGAGTCGGGACAGACTAAAGAGACCCAGTACTTC,CAISESGQTKETQYF
NA,TRBV6-6,TRBJ1-4,NA,TGTGCCAGCAACCTCGGGGCCGGGGGTGAAAAACTGTTTTTT,CASNLGAGGEKLFF
NA,TRBV6-1,TRBJ1-5,NA,TGTGCCAGCAGTGAAGGGTCTCTGAGCAATCAGCCCCAGCATTTT,CASSEGSLSNQPQHF
few,TRBV12-5,TRBJ2-5,NA,TGTGCTAGTGGTGTGGTAACTGAGGGAGAGACCCAGTACTTC,CASGVVTEGETQYF
NA,TRBV6-1,TRBJ2-7,NA,TGTGCCAGCAGCGAGGGCAGGCTAAACTTCTACGAGCAGTACTTC,CASSEGRLNFYEQYF
many,TRBV7-2,TRBJ2-7,TRBD1,TGTGCCAGCAGGCGCGACAGGGGCTCCTACGAGCAGTACTTC,CASRRDRGSYEQYF
NA,TRBV9,TRBJ1-2,TRBD1,TGTGCCAGCAGCGTCGGACAGGCCGGGAATGGCTACACCTTC,CASSVGQAGNGYTF
few,TRBV29-1,TRBJ1-2,NA,TGCGCTGAGGGGGGATCCTATGGCTACACCTTC,CAEGGSYGYTF
many,TRBV4-3,TRBJ2-7,NA,TGCGCCAGCAGCCCCTCAGCCAGACTAGACTCCTACGAGCAGTACTTC,CASSPSARLDSYEQYF
NA,TRBV11-2,TRBJ2-7,TRBD1,TGTGCCAGCAGCTTCGCCGGGACAGGATCCTCCTACGAGCAGTACTTC,CASSFAGTGSSYEQYF
few,TRBV5-1,TRBJ2-6,NA,TGCGCCAGCAGCTTCCAGGCATCCCTCCTGGGGGCCAACGTCCTGACTTTC,CASSFQASLLGANVLTF
NA,TRBV2,TRBJ2-3,TRBD2,TGTGCCAGCAGCGAGGGACAAGCGGGACTAGCGGGCACAGATACGCAGTATTTT,CASSEGQAGLAGTDTQYF
NA,TRBV11-1,TRBJ2-3,TRBD2,TGTGCCAGCAGTTCGGGGTCCGCGGGGGGCCTGTTGAATACGCAGTATTTT,CASSSGSAGGLLNTQYF